The subject of this entry is one T cell receptor (beta chain). The sample originates from a study of blood T cell repertoires in COVID-19. About the research overall: The United States, Italy and Spain supplied acute and convalescent COVID-19 samples. T cells, B-cell-depleted T cells, or PBMCs supplied cDNA or gDNA.

As processed by the authors: Amplification of reference gene primers provided the estimated nucleated cell counts. Sequencing was performed with immunoSEQ multiplex PCR; in TCRdb, only in-frame clones are kept and a portion is missing. V and J calls plus clone size are reproduced from that table; the DNA served to infer D and trimming. This sample yields fewer than 20,000 clones, of which 91% are seen a single time; about 7.2% belongs to the top ten. Sample: peripheral blood. The sequence was obtained from a human donor in a cohort sampled during active COVID-19.

The DNA of the CDR3 is TGTGCCAGCAGCCAAGGAACACCCGAGCAGTACTTC. Protein: CASSQGTPEQYF. The chain carries TRBV3-1 (or the pseudogene TRBV3-2) and TRBJ2-7; D call uncertain. CDR1 and CDR2 from the germline V gene are LGHDT and YNNKEL (reference sequence). Trimming pared 1 base from V and 6 bases from J, leaving 7 bases between. The CDR3 is 12 amino acids.